The T cell receptor beta chain described here comes from a study of T cell changes during pregnancy in multiple sclerosis (dated by TCRdb to between 2018 and 2020). As for the study more broadly: Changes in the T cell repertoire over the course of pregnancy were examined in this study in women with multiple sclerosis.

Library preparation was by the immunoSEQ multiplex PCR assay. Here the immuneACCESS table is served through TCRdb, limited to in-frame sequences with V and J called. Missing clones are a known gap in these copies; in checked studies unresolved V genes cover under half, and the rest lacks a known reason. The sample profile shows some 50,000 clones; more than 85% of them were found once. Of the sample, just under 1% falls within the top ten clones. Notes on this clone: Its antigen is not yet known. No much larger clonotype is one base removed from it; base qualities were not supplied.

Reading from cysteine to phenylalanine, the CDR3 counts 15 amino acids. Just the 45-base CDR3 DNA is kept, in frame starting at base 1. CDR1 and CDR2 are read off the germline V gene as LGHNA and YSLEER. The V and J ends are trimmed by 0 bases and 4 bases, leaving 10 bases between them. The clonotype was recovered from a female donor with multiple sclerosis, enrolled in a pregnancy study. The sequence links TRBV4-3 to TRBJ1-3; too little of a D gene remains to name it. This sample comprised peripheral blood, obtained after pregnancy. The DNA sequence is given as TGCGCCAGCAGCCAAGAAGCGTGGTCCGGAAACACCATATATTTT. The encoded protein is CASSQEAWSGNTIYF.